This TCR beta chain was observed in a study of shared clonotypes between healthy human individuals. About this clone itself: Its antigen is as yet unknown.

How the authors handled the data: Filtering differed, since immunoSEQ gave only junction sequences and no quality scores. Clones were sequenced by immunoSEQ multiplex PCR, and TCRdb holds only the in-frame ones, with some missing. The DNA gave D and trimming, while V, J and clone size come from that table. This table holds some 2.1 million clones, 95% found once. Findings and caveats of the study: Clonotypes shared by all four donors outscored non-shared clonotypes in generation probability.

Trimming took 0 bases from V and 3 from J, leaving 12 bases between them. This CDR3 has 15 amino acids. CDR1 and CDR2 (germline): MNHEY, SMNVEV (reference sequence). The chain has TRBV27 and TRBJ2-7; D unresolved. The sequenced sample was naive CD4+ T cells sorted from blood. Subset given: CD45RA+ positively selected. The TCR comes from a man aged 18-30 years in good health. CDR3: CASSLSGFVFYEQYF. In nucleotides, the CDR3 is TGTGCCAGCAGTTTATCAGGGTTCGTTTTCTACGAGCAGTACTTC.